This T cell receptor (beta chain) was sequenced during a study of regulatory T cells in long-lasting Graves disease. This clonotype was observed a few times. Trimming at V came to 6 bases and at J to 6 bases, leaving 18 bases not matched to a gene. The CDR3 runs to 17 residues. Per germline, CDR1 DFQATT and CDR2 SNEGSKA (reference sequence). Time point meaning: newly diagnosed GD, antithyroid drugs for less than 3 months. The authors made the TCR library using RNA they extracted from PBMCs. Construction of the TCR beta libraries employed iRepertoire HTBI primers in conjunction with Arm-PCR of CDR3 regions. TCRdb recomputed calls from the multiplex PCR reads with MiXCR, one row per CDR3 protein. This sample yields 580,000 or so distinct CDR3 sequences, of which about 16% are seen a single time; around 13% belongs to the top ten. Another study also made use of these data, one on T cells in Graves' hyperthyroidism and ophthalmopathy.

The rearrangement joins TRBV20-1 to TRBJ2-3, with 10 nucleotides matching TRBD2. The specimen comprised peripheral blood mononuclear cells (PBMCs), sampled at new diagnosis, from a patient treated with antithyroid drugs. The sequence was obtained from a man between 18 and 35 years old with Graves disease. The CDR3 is CSANYQGLAGVSDTQYF. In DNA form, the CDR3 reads TGCAGTGCCAATTACCAGGGTCTAGCGGGAGTGTCGGATACGCAGTATTTT.